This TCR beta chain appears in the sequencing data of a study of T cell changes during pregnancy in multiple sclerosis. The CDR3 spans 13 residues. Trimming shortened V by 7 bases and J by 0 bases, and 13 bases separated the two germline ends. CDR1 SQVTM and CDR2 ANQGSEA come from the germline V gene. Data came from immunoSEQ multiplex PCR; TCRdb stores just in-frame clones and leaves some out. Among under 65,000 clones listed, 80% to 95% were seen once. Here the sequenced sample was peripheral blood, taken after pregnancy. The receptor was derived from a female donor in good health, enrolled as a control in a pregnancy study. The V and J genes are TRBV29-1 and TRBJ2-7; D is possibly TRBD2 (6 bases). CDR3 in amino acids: CSAFSGTSYEQYF. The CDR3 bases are TGCAGCGCCTTTAGCGGAACCTCCTACGAGCAGTACTTC.